Below are 6 T cell receptor beta chains sequenced from a single sample in a study of T cell responses to AZD1222 COVID-19 vaccine (dated by TCRdb to the early 2020s). In light of the paper, this sample's time point label describes: baseline before first vaccination. The library was generated by the immunoSEQ multiplex PCR assay. The table comes from immuneACCESS by way of TCRdb, which keeps in-frame sequences with V and J called. Part of the clones is missing from these tables; in studies checked, under half for an unresolved V gene and the rest for unknown reasons. The sample contains 95,000 to 150,000 clones, about nine tenths of them found a single time. The top ten hold roughly 1.3% of the sample. Here the sequenced sample was peripheral blood, taken on day 0 of AZD1222 vaccination. The receptors originated from an adult in good health.

This clone has just one count. V is TRBV9 and J is TRBJ1-4; D not certain. Germline V gene lookup returns CDR1 SGDLS and CDR2 YYNGEE. The CDR3 is made up of 15 amino acids. Trimming stripped 1 base from V and 4 bases from J, with 11 bases between. Here the CDR3 reads CASSVFSGGNEKLFF. The CDR3 DNA reads TGTGCCAGCAGCGTATTTTCAGGAGGTAATGAAAAACTGTTTTTT.

The chain recombines TRBV5-1 with TRBJ1-6, with D hard to call. The V end was cut by 5 bases, the J end by 5 bases, with 11 bases between. Germline loops: CDR1 SGHRS, CDR2 YFSETQ. This CDR3 contains 14 residues. The CDR3 nucleotides read TGCGCCAGCAGACCTGGGAGGGATAATTCACCCCTCCACTTT. As protein: CASRPGRDNSPLHF.

This chain's CDR3 is CASSLESGSSSYNSPLHF. In nucleotides, the CDR3 is TGCGCCAGCAGCTTGGAGTCAGGATCTAGCTCCTATAATTCACCCCTCCACTTT. This rearrangement joins TRBV5-1 to TRBJ1-6, with D hard to call. CDR3 length equals 18 residues. V shed 0 bases and J shed 0 bases, with 13 bases lying between them. Germline V lookup: CDR1 SGHRS, CDR2 YFSETQ.

This chain uses TRBV4-3 with TRBJ2-5; no definite D call. Trimming took 1 base from V and 4 from J, leaving 7 bases between them. The length of the CDR3 is 13 residues. The germline CDR1 and CDR2 sequences are LGHNA and YSLEER. The CDR3 sequence: CASSQGRRETQYF. The CDR3 bases are TGCGCCAGCAGCCAAGGGCGAAGAGAGACCCAGTACTTC.

Only a few counts were recorded for this clone. The chain combines TRBV5-4 with TRBJ1-2; 8 nucleotides match TRBD1. Germline V CDR1 and CDR2: SGHNT, YYREEE (reference sequence). Germline trimming cut 0 bases from V and 2 bases from J; bases unmatched to any gene: 0. This CDR3 has 14 residues. The CDR3 DNA is TGTGCCAGCAGCTTGGGACAGGGGAACTATGGCTACACCTTC. Amino acids: CASSLGQGNYGYTF.

V gene TRBV6-2 or TRBV6-3 combines with J gene TRBJ1-5, with no clear D. The germline CDR1 and CDR2 sequences are MNHEY and SVGEGT. The CDR3 consists of 18 residues. V gave up 3 bases and J gave up 4 bases, with 22 bases separating them. The CDR3 protein is CASSYGPTRGLTNQPQHF. The CDR3 nucleotides are TGTGCCAGCAGTTATGGCCCCACCCGCGGACTGACTAATCAGCCCCAGCATTTT.